The 23 T cell receptor beta chains below all came from one sample that was sequenced in a study of T cells in Graves' hyperthyroidism and ophthalmopathy. Amplification yielded TCR beta CDR3 regions, with RNA transcripts as the source. TCR CDR3 regions were first amplified by RT-PCR with HTBI primers. TCRdb re-analysed the multiplex PCR reads in MiXCR, keeping a single row per CDR3 protein. The sample holds a few hundred thousand distinct CDR3 sequences, 20% to 25% seen once. Sequenced sample: blood. Receptors were obtained from a man younger than 40 with Graves' ophthalmopathy.

This clonotype was seen only a few times. The rearrangement links TRBV4-1 to TRBJ2-1; D may correspond to TRBD1 or TRBD2 (5 bases each). The CDR3 has 14 amino acids. Trimming removed 4 bases at V and 1 base at J, with 8 bases between. Germline V gives CDR1 MGHRA, CDR2 YSYEKL. The CDR3 nucleotides are TGCGCCAGCAGCCCGGGGCCTTCCTACAATGAGCAGTTCTTC. It is translated as CASSPGPSYNEQFF.

This clonotype was counted many times. This rearrangement joins TRBV12-3 or TRBV12-4 to TRBJ2-1, with TRBD2 matching 8 bases. This CDR3 is 18 amino acids long. Losses at the gene ends were 2 bases for V and 6 bases for J; bases not matched to a gene: 15. Here the CDR3 DNA reads TGTGCCAGCAGTTTACGTTCGCGGGAGGCCTCTCCGGGCAATGAGCAGTTCTTC. This gives the protein CASSLRSREASPGNEQFF.

The table lists this clonotype with many counts. This rearrangement joins TRBV12-3 or TRBV12-4 to TRBJ2-5; TRBD2 agrees at 12 bases. V lost 0 bases, J lost 2 bases, and 7 bases stayed unmatched. This CDR3 has 18 amino acids. The CDR3 reads CASSLAPLAGGQQETQYF. CDR3 coding DNA: TGTGCCAGCAGTTTAGCTCCACTAGCGGGAGGCCAACAAGAGACCCAGTACTTC.

This clonotype was picked up a small number of times. The genes are TRBV28 and TRBJ2-3; 9 nucleotides align to TRBD1. Germline CDR1 and CDR2: MDHEN and SYDVKM. CDR3 length equals 13 residues. This chain's CDR3 is CVIGTGYTDTQYF. CDR3 DNA: TGTGTTATCGGGACAGGGTACACAGATACGCAGTATTTT.

This clonotype was observed a few times. CDR3 nucleotides: TGTGCCAGCAGGTTAACCGGGGAGCTGTTTTTT. Translating it yields CASRLTGELFF. This chain links TRBV5-5 with TRBJ2-2; D not resolved. CDR3 length: 11 residues. The germline V gene has CDR1 SGHKS and CDR2 YYEKEE (reference sequence). The V gene lost 5 bases and the J gene lost 5 bases, with 4 bases spanning the gap.

This clonotype was observed a handful of times. Here the CDR3 DNA reads TGTGCCAGCAGCGGGGGCTTCGGGCAGACCTACGAGCAGTACTTC. Translation gives CASSGGFGQTYEQYF. The chain joins TRBV9 to TRBJ2-7, with TRBD1 as a possible D gene (5 bases). Trimming shortened V by 3 bases and J by 2 bases, and 15 bases separated the two germline ends. Germline V gene sequence: CDR1 SGDLS, CDR2 YYNGEE. The CDR3 has 15 residues.

This clonotype was observed a few times. This chain links TRBV20-1 with TRBJ1-2; a possible D gene is TRBD1 (5 bases). Trimming removed 5 bases at V and 8 bases at J, with 15 bases between. Germline V gene lookup returns CDR1 DFQATT and CDR2 SNEGSKA (reference sequence). The CDR3 spans 12 residues. CDR3 sequence: CSALNRRGGYTF. As DNA, the CDR3 is TGCAGTGCTTTGAACAGGCGGGGAGGCTACACCTTC.

This clonotype was recorded many times. The chain links TRBV7-2 to TRBJ2-3; D remains ambiguous. The CDR3 has 17 residues. Per germline, CDR1 SGHTA and CDR2 FQGNSA. V shed 1 base and J shed 2 bases, with 16 bases lying between them. In nucleotides, the CDR3 is TGTGCCAGCAGCTTAGTGGTATCCTCCAGTACCACAGATACGCAGTATTTT. The encoded protein is CASSLVVSSSTTDTQYF. Combining the CDR3 with reference TRBV7-2 and TRBJ2-3 gives the whole variable domain GAGVSQSPSNKVTEKGKDVELRCDPISGHTALYWYRQSLGQGLEFLIYFQGNSAPDKSGLPSDRFSAERTGGSVSTLTIQRTQQEDSAVYLCASSLVVSSSTTDTQYFGPGTRLTVL.

Many counts were recorded for this clonotype. The chain joins TRBV2 to TRBJ2-2, with no clear D. The germline V and J ends were trimmed by 5 bases and 6 bases, with 10 bases remaining between them. Looked up from germline, CDR1 is SNHLY and CDR2 is FYNNEI. The CDR3 has 13 residues. For the CDR3, the DNA is TGTGCCAGCAGTAAGGTACCGGCCGGGGAGCTGTTTTTT. Translation: CASSKVPAGELFF.

This clonotype was seen at least ten times. The chain links TRBV3-1 to TRBJ2-2, with 9 bases identical to TRBD1. The trim removed 6 bases at V and 4 bases at J, leaving 3 bases unmatched. This CDR3 is built from 14 residues. From germline, CDR1 is LGHDT and CDR2 YNNKEL (reference sequence). The CDR3, as DNA: TGTGCCAGCAGACAGACAGGGGGCACCGGGGAGCTGTTTTTT. Translation: CASRQTGGTGELFF.

This chain links TRBV20-1 with TRBJ2-4, with 11 bases aligning to TRBD1. From germline, CDR1 is DFQATT and CDR2 SNEGSKA (reference sequence). Trimming cost V 4 bases and J 10 bases; bases outside gene matches: 3. The CDR3 runs 12 residues. CDR3 sequence reads: CSANRDRGIQYF. The DNA of the CDR3 is TGCAGTGCTAACCGGGACAGGGGGATTCAGTACTTC.

V usage is TRBV3-1 and J usage is TRBJ2-1; 8 bases line up with TRBD2. CDR1 and CDR2 (germline): LGHDT, YNNKEL (reference sequence). The CDR3 is 17 residues long. With 0 bases clipped from V and 2 bases from J, the junction kept 6 bases outside the gene matches. The CDR3 DNA sequence: TGTGCCAGCAGCCAAGATTCTCCACTAGCGGCCTACAATGAGCAGTTCTTC. Its protein is CASSQDSPLAAYNEQFF.

The chain uses TRBV28 and TRBJ2-7, with D hard to call. This CDR3 region has 17 residues. With 2 bases removed from V and 7 bases from J, the gap between germline ends came to 24 bases. Germline values: CDR1 MDHEN, CDR2 SYDVKM. The CDR3 region has the DNA TGTGCCAGCAGTTTAAACGGCTCCCCGGTTCCTCGGCGTGAGCAGTACTTC. This sequence encodes CASSLNGSPVPRREQYF.

This clonotype has only a few counts. The CDR3 is CASSQVGGGKYEQYF. The CDR3 DNA reads as TGTGCCAGCAGCCAAGTGGGCGGGGGGAAGTACGAGCAGTACTTC. The rearrangement joins TRBV11-2 to TRBJ2-7, with 8 bases identical to TRBD2. The germline V gene has CDR1 SGHAT and CDR2 FQNNGV. The CDR3 runs 15 residues. With V trimmed by 5 bases and J by 4 bases, 10 bases remained unmatched.

This clonotype was seen a handful of times. The gene calls are TRBV15 and TRBJ2-7; TRBD1 aligns across 10 bases. Trimming removed 2 bases from V and 3 bases from J; junction bases left unmatched: 4. Germline values: CDR1 LNHNV, CDR2 YYDKDF (reference sequence). This CDR3 comprises 15 residues. The CDR3 DNA sequence: TGTGCCACCAGCAGACCGGGACAGGGGTTCTACGAGCAGTACTTC. Residues: CATSRPGQGFYEQYF. The full variable domain, rest sourced from reference TRBV15 and TRBJ2-7, is DAMVIQNPRYQVTQFGKPVTLSCSQTLNHNVMYWYQQKSSQAPKLLFHYYDKDFNNEADTPDNFQSRRPNTSFCFLDIRSPGLGDTAMYLCATSRPGQGFYEQYFGPGTRLTVT.

Ten or more counts support this clonotype. The J gene is TRBJ2-7, the V gene TRBV9; TRBD2 is a possible D gene (6 bases). With 4 bases removed from V and 2 bases from J, the gap between germline ends came to 16 bases. In germline, CDR1 is SGDLS, CDR2 YYNGEE. The CDR3 consists of 15 residues. CDR3 sequence reads: CASSLDGGAAYEQYF. CDR3 bases: TGTGCCAGCAGCCTAGACGGCGGGGCGGCCTACGAGCAGTACTTC. The variable domain in full, with the rest retrieved from reference TRBV9 and TRBJ2-7, is DSGVTQTPKHLITATGQRVTLRCSPRSGDLSVYWYQQSLDQGLQFLIQYYNGEERAKGNILERFSAQQFPDLHSELNLSSLELGDSALYFCASSLDGGAAYEQYFGPGTRLTVT.

There are many counts of this clonotype. The chain carries TRBV7-3 and TRBJ1-5, with D hard to call. The CDR3 consists of 19 residues. V lost 5 bases and J lost 5, with 28 bases in between. Germline CDR1 SGHTA, CDR2 FQGTGA. The CDR3 reads CASSPHPGNGFVWDQPQHF. Written as DNA, the CDR3 is TGTGCCAGCAGCCCCCATCCCGGGAATGGGTTCGTATGGGATCAGCCCCAGCATTTT.

The chain uses TRBV2 and TRBJ2-3; no firm D call. Trimming removed 5 bases at V and 5 bases at J, with 17 bases between. CDR3 length: 15 amino acids. Germline CDR1 and CDR2: SNHLY and FYNNEI. CDR3 region: CASSLPPPWGDTQYF. The CDR3 coding sequence is TGTGCCAGCAGTTTACCCCCCCCTTGGGGAGATACGCAGTATTTT.

This clonotype was detected many times. This chain connects TRBV5-5 to TRBJ2-1; no definite D call. CDR3 size: 15 residues. V was cut by 2 bases and J by 5 bases, with 14 bases left in between. CDR1 SGHKS and CDR2 YYEKEE come from the germline V gene (reference sequence). CDR3 region: CASSLRPDSNNEQFF. CDR3 nucleotides: TGTGCCAGCAGCTTACGTCCAGATTCCAACAATGAGCAGTTCTTC.

The V and J genes are TRBV27 and TRBJ2-7, with D perhaps TRBD1 or TRBD2 (5 bases each). V lost 3 bases, J lost 3 bases, and 12 bases lay in between. Germline V CDR1 and CDR2: MNHEY, SMNVEV (reference sequence). The CDR3 consists of 14 residues. The CDR3 DNA is TGTGCCAGCAGTTTCAAACCGGGGCTCTACGAGCAGTACTTC. It encodes CASSFKPGLYEQYF.

This chain connects TRBV6-2 or TRBV6-3 to TRBJ2-1, with 9 bases fitting TRBD2. V dropped 4 bases and J dropped 0; count of bases not matched to a gene: 4. This CDR3 region has 16 residues. The germline CDR1 and CDR2 sequences are MNHEY and SVGEGT. CDR3 nucleotide sequence: TGTGCCAGCAGTTTCGTAGCGGGGGCCTCCTACAATGAGCAGTTCTTC. Protein: CASSFVAGASYNEQFF.

This clonotype has at least ten counts. V is TRBV11-2 and J is TRBJ2-5; D is unclear. This CDR3 has 15 residues. V lost 4 bases, J lost 4 bases, and 16 bases lay in between. From germline, CDR1 is SGHAT and CDR2 FQNNGV. Here the CDR3 DNA reads TGTGCCAGCAGCTCAACTCAGAGAAAGGGAGAGACCCAGTACTTC. Its translation: CASSSTQRKGETQYF. Full variable domain (rest looked up from reference TRBV11-2 and TRBJ2-5): EAGVAQSPRYKIIEKRQSVAFWCNPISGHATLYWYQQILGQGPKLLIQFQNNGVVDDSQLPKDRFSAERLKGVDSTLKIQPAKLEDSAVYLCASSSTQRKGETQYFGPGTRLLVL.

This clonotype has just a few counts. In DNA form, the CDR3 reads TGTGCCAGCAGTTACCTCTCTAGCGCCGACGACACCGGGGAGCTGTTTTTT. Residues: CASSYLSSADDTGELFF. The chain carries TRBV6-5 and TRBJ2-2, with a possible D match to TRBD2 (6 bases). V lost 2 bases, J lost 3 bases, and 16 bases lay in between. CDR1 and CDR2 from the germline V gene are MNHEY and SVGAGI. The CDR3 runs 17 residues.